Each of the 25 T cell receptor beta chains below was sequenced from the same sample in a study of T cell responses to AZD1222 COVID-19 vaccine. Sequenced by immunoSEQ multiplex PCR; TCRdb stores in-frame clones only, minus some. This table has about 130,000 clones, around 92% appearing once. The material was peripheral blood, obtained 28 days after the second AZD1222 dose. These receptors were collected from an adult who received the AZD1222 COVID-19 vaccine.

The table lists this clone with a few counts. The rearrangement links TRBV19 to TRBJ1-6; no definite D call. This CDR3 is 15 amino acids long. CDR1 and CDR2 (germline): LNHDA, SQIVND (reference sequence). V gave up 5 bases and J gave up 10 bases, with 18 bases separating them. The CDR3 DNA follows: TGTGCCAGTAGTCAGCCACGGGTGTTCGGCTCACCCCTCCACTTT. Its protein is CASSQPRVFGSPLHF. The variable domain in full, with the rest retrieved from reference TRBV19 and TRBJ1-6, is DGGITQSPKYLFRKEGQNVTLSCEQNLNHDAMYWYRQDPGQGLRLIYYSQIVNDFQKGDIAEGYSVSREKKESFPLTVTSAQKNPTAFYLCASSQPRVFGSPLHFGNGTRLTVT.

V is TRBV27 and J is TRBJ1-1; D is unclear. With 2 bases removed from V and 4 bases from J, the gap between germline ends came to 17 bases. Germline CDR1 and CDR2: MNHEY and SMNVEV (reference sequence). CDR3 size: 16 residues. DNA of the CDR3: TGTGCCAGCAGTTTAAATGTGGGAGGGTGGGCCACTGAAGCTTTCTTT. This sequence encodes CASSLNVGGWATEAFF.

This chain uses TRBV6-2 or TRBV6-3 with TRBJ1-5; D uncertain. This CDR3 region has 13 residues. Trimming removed 6 bases from V and 4 bases from J, with 10 bases in between. Germline V CDR1 and CDR2: MNHEY, SVGEGT. CDR3 residues: CASSFRGNQPQHF. The CDR3 DNA follows: TGTGCCAGCAGCTTCCGGGGTAATCAGCCCCAGCATTTT.

This chain connects TRBV11-3 to TRBJ2-2, with 10 bases matching TRBD1. This CDR3 contains 14 residues. Trimming removed 5 bases from V and 6 bases from J; junction bases left unmatched: 3. Looked up from germline, CDR1 is SGHNT and CDR2 is YENEEA. The CDR3: CASSLGTGAGELFF. The CDR3 DNA follows: TGTGCCAGCAGCCTCGGGACAGGGGCCGGGGAGCTGTTTTTT.

The rearrangement links TRBV6-6 to TRBJ1-5; D perhaps matches TRBD1 (5 bases). V lost 2 bases, J lost 0 bases, and 11 bases lay in between. The CDR3 runs to 16 residues. The germline V gene encodes CDR1 MNHNY and CDR2 SVGAGI (reference sequence). In DNA form, the CDR3 reads TGTGCCAGCAGTTACCGACAGAGTGATAGCAATCAGCCCCAGCATTTT. Protein: CASSYRQSDSNQPQHF.

This chain uses TRBV27 with TRBJ2-2; unclear D gene. CDR1 MNHEY and CDR2 SMNVEV come from the germline V gene (reference sequence). Trimming removed 2 bases at V and 7 bases at J, with 14 bases between. This CDR3 contains 15 residues. CDR3 loop: CASSLDRQWSGELFF. For the CDR3, the DNA is TGTGCCAGCAGTTTAGACCGTCAGTGGAGCGGGGAGCTGTTTTTT.

The DNA of the CDR3 is TGTGCCAGCAGCTTAGGTTACAGTGAATTAGAGACCCAGTACTTC. This gives the protein CASSLGYSELETQYF. The gene calls are TRBV7-2 and TRBJ2-5, with D unclear. Germline CDR1 and CDR2: SGHTA and FQGNSA. This CDR3 has 15 amino acids. With 1 base removed from V and 4 bases from J, the gap between germline ends came to 13 bases.

The CDR3: CASSNGQLNTEAFF. CDR3 DNA: TGTGCCAGCAGTAATGGACAGTTGAACACTGAAGCTTTCTTT. The V call is TRBV9, the J call TRBJ1-1, with D possibly matching TRBD1 (6 bases). CDR1 SGDLS and CDR2 YYNGEE come from the germline V gene. The V gene lost 5 bases and the J gene lost 0 bases, with 11 bases spanning the gap. This CDR3 is built from 14 residues.

The V call is TRBV28, the J call TRBJ2-5; no reliable D call. From germline, CDR1 is MDHEN and CDR2 SYDVKM. This CDR3 has 13 amino acids. Trimming stripped 4 bases from V and 2 bases from J, with 8 bases between. In DNA form, the CDR3 reads TGTGCCAGCAGTTCCGGGTCTCAAGAGACCCAGTACTTC. The encoded protein is CASSSGSQETQYF.

The chain links TRBV5-1 to TRBJ1-2; tentative D call: TRBD1 (5 bases). This CDR3 has 14 residues. The germline CDR1 and CDR2 sequences are SGHRS and YFSETQ. V was trimmed by 0 bases and J by 6 bases, leaving 12 bases between them. In DNA form, the CDR3 reads TGCGCCAGCAGCTTGGCCGACAGCCAGGATGGCTACACCTTC. It specifies CASSLADSQDGYTF.

The chain is built from TRBV5-5 and TRBJ1-2; 9 positions match TRBD1. With 0 bases clipped from V and 5 bases from J, the junction kept 8 bases outside the gene matches. The CDR3 runs to 16 residues. The germline CDR1 and CDR2 sequences are SGHKS and YYEKEE (reference sequence). CDR3 coding DNA: TGTGCCAGCAGCTTGGGGGGACAGGGTTCTGGGTATGGCTACACCTTC. The encoded protein is CASSLGGQGSGYGYTF.

This clone appeared a single time. One junction end does not reproduce the germline sequence, and a read error may be involved. The rearrangement uses TRBV2 and TRBJ1-5; D remains unclear. CDR3 length: 12 residues. Per germline, CDR1 SNHLY and CDR2 FYNNEI. The CDR3 DNA sequence: TGTGCCAGCAGAGCGAGCAGTCAGCCCCAGCATTTT. Translated: CASRASSQPQHF.

This chain connects TRBV18 to TRBJ2-5; D perhaps matches TRBD2 (5 bases). Trimming pared 3 bases from V and 5 bases from J, leaving 16 bases between. CDR3 length: 15 residues. Germline V gives CDR1 KGHSH, CDR2 LQKENI. The CDR3 DNA reads as TGTGCCAGCTCACCCCTCGGGGTAGCTTCGGAGACCCAGTACTTC. As protein: CASSPLGVASETQYF.

The rearrangement uses TRBV7-8 and TRBJ2-1; 12 bases fit TRBD1. The CDR3 contains 17 residues. V lost 0 bases to trimming and J lost 9 bases; unmatched junction nucleotides: 9. CDR1 is SGHVS, CDR2 FQNEAQ, per germline. The CDR3, as DNA: TGTGCCAGCAGCTTAGCGAGACCGGGACAGGGGGCCGGTGAGCAGTTCTTC. Translating gives CASSLARPGQGAGEQFF.

The chain combines TRBV7-3 with TRBJ2-1; tentative D call: TRBD1 (5 bases). Germline V gene data show CDR1 as SGHTA and CDR2 as FQGTGA. The CDR3 spans 16 residues. V lost 5 bases and J 2 bases, leaving 16 bases between the germline ends. CDR3 in amino acids: CASSPQGTPTYNEQFF. The CDR3 DNA follows: TGTGCCAGCAGCCCCCAGGGTACTCCCACCTACAATGAGCAGTTCTTC.

The chain joins TRBV18 to TRBJ1-1, with D hard to call. Per germline, CDR1 KGHSH and CDR2 LQKENI. The CDR3 runs to 15 residues. V was trimmed by 3 bases and J by 4 bases, leaving 15 bases between them. Here the CDR3 reads CASSPLEAWGTEAFF. CDR3 nucleotide sequence: TGTGCCAGCTCACCCTTGGAGGCCTGGGGCACTGAAGCTTTCTTT.

The CDR3 sequence: CASSLEAGQGSNQPQHF. CDR3 coding DNA: TGTGCCAGCAGCTTAGAAGCGGGACAGGGAAGCAATCAGCCCCAGCATTTT. V gene TRBV7-8 combines with J gene TRBJ1-5; 9 bases are a match to TRBD1. The germline gives CDR1 SGHVS, CDR2 FQNEAQ. Trimming removed 1 base from V and 1 base from J; junction bases left unmatched: 5. This CDR3 region has 17 residues. The full variable domain, its missing parts supplied by reference TRBV7-8 and TRBJ1-5, is GAGVSQSPRYKVAKRGQDVALRCDPISGHVSLFWYQQALGQGPEFLTYFQNEAQLDKSGLPSDRFFAERPEGSVSTLKIQRTQQEDSAVYLCASSLEAGQGSNQPQHFGDGTRLSIL.

V usage is TRBV5-1 and J usage is TRBJ1-2; D is perhaps TRBD1 (5 bases). V gave up 4 bases and J gave up 7 bases, with 14 bases separating them. Germline CDR1 is SGHRS and CDR2 is YFSETQ. This CDR3 contains 13 residues. The CDR3, as DNA: TGCGCCAGCAGCCCCGGTGGGGGGGTTGGCTACACCTTC. Encoded protein: CASSPGGGVGYTF.

The chain carries TRBV19 and TRBJ1-2, with a weak D call TRBD1 (5 bases). CDR1 is LNHDA and CDR2 is SQIVND in the germline V gene (reference sequence). Trimming stripped 3 bases from V and 8 bases from J, with 10 bases between. The CDR3 covers 12 residues. CDR3 coding DNA: TGTGCCAGTAGTATCGCAGGGCGAGGCTACACCTTC. Protein sequence: CASSIAGRGYTF.

This clone occurred once. The chain employs TRBV11-2 and TRBJ1-6, with TRBD1 matching over 9 bases. Germline values: CDR1 SGHAT, CDR2 FQNNGV. This CDR3 contains 14 residues. The junction had 6 bases not matched to a gene; V was cut back by 6 bases and J by 9 bases. The CDR3 DNA is TGTGCCAGCAGACTAGGGACAGGGAGTTCACCCCTCCACTTT. Its protein product is CASRLGTGSSPLHF.

The chain is built from TRBV28 and TRBJ2-3; the D gene is possibly TRBD1 (5 bases). Trimming stripped 6 bases from V and 0 bases from J, with 19 bases between. The germline V gene has CDR1 MDHEN and CDR2 SYDVKM. The CDR3 runs 17 residues. CDR3 in DNA: TGTGCCAGCAGCCCTTCGAGTGGGGCCGGGAGCACAGATACGCAGTATTTT. Its protein is CASSPSSGAGSTDTQYF.

The chain joins TRBV19 to TRBJ1-6, with D hard to call. The germline V gene has CDR1 LNHDA and CDR2 SQIVND (reference sequence). V was clipped by 3 bases and J by 5 bases, with 14 bases between them. The CDR3 runs 16 residues. CDR3 sequence reads: CASSMVAQRDNSPLHF. The CDR3 nucleotides are TGTGCCAGTAGTATGGTGGCCCAGCGAGATAATTCACCCCTCCACTTT.

This clone appeared once. This rearrangement joins TRBV7-9 to TRBJ1-6; 10 bases map to TRBD1. Germline CDR1 and CDR2: SEHNR and FQNEAQ (reference sequence). With 7 bases clipped from V and 8 bases from J, the junction kept 2 bases outside the gene matches. CDR3 length: 13 amino acids. The CDR3 nucleotides are TGTGCCAGCACCGGGACAGGGGATTCACCCCTCCACTTT. Residues: CASTGTGDSPLHF.

The chain employs TRBV6-5 and TRBJ1-1, with D unresolved. Trimming pared 6 bases from V and 4 bases from J, leaving 9 bases between. CDR3 size: 12 residues. Germline V gene lookup returns CDR1 MNHEY and CDR2 SVGAGI. The CDR3, as DNA: TGTGCCAGCAGCCGGCCGGGCACTGAAGCTTTCTTT. Its protein product is CASSRPGTEAFF.

In the case of this clone: An end of the junction differs from the germline gene, which may be a read error. The rearrangement uses TRBV28 and TRBJ2-1; D might be TRBD1 (5 bases). Germline V gene sequence: CDR1 MDHEN, CDR2 SYDVKM. The CDR3 has 15 residues. CDR3 nucleotides: TGTGCCAGCAGTTTAGGGGCGGCCCTCTACGATGAGCAGTTCTTC. As protein: CASSLGAALYDEQFF. Filled out from reference TRBV28 and TRBJ2-1, the complete variable domain reads DVKVTQSSRYLVKRTGEKVFLECVQDMDHENMFWYRQDPGLGLRLIYFSYDVKMKEKGDIPEGYSVSREKKERFSLILESASTNQTSMYLCASSLGAALYDEQFFGPGTRLTVL.